The rows below give T cell receptor beta chains drawn from one sample of a study of T cell changes during pregnancy in multiple sclerosis. TCRdb's copy holds only in-frame clones and misses some; the assay was immunoSEQ multiplex PCR. Of approximately 41,000 clones listed, around nine tenths are singletons. This sample comprised CD4+ T cells from peripheral blood mononuclear cells, obtained in the second trimester of pregnancy. All receptors come from a female donor in good health, enrolled as a control in a pregnancy study. Each CDR3 is given with its conserved first and last residue. D genes are given only for firm matches. Clone sizes are given selectively: once, few, many, or a class where the clone is expanded.

TRBV5-1,TRBD2,.,TRBJ2-4,TGCGCCAGCAGCCCGGCGGGGGGGGCGGCCAAAAACATTCAGTACTTC,CASSPAGGAAKNIQYF
TRBV4-3,.,.,TRBJ2-7,TGCGCCAGCAGCCAAGTGCCACTCGCAACCTACGAGCAGTACTTC,CASSQVPLATYEQYF
TRBV10-3,TRBD1,.,TRBJ1-1,TGTGCCATCAGGGCCACCGGGACAGGGGAAGCTTTCTTT,CAIRATGTGEAFF
TRBV6-5,.,.,TRBJ2-7,TGTGCCAGCAGTTACGCAGGCTTCACAACCTACGAGCAGTACTTC,CASSYAGFTTYEQYF
TRBV7-6,.,.,TRBJ1-1,TGTGCCAGCAGCTTAAATCAGGGGAACACTGAAGCTTTCTTT,CASSLNQGNTEAFF
TRBV20-1,.,.,TRBJ2-3,TGCAGTGCTAGTGCGGCGGATACGCAGTATTTT,CSASAADTQYF
TRBV7-3,.,.,TRBJ2-2,TGTGCCAGCAGTCGGGGGGCTGGCGGGGAGCTGTTTTTT,CASSRGAGGELFF
TRBV2,.,.,TRBJ1-6,TGTGCCAGCAGTGGAAAAGACAGCTCCTATAATTCACCCCTCCACTTT,CASSGKDSSYNSPLHF
TRBV18,.,.,TRBJ1-2,TGTGCCAGCTCTCGAGGGGGGGACGGAGGCTACACCTTC,CASSRGGDGGYTF
TRBV11-3,TRBD1,.,TRBJ2-2,TGTGCCAGCAGCACCCAGGACAGGACAAGCGGGGAGCTGTTTTTT,CASSTQDRTSGELFF
TRBV11-2,.,.,TRBJ1-1,TGTGCCAGCAGCTTAGTAACAGGGCTTGCTGAAGCTTTCTTT,CASSLVTGLAEAFF
TRBV18,.,.,TRBJ1-2,TGTGCCAGCTCACCACAGGGGGGGGGCTATGGCTACACCTTC,CASSPQGGGYGYTF
TRBV28,.,.,TRBJ1-2,TGTGCCAGCAGTCCCCAGGACATGAGGAGTGGAGGCTACACCTTC,CASSPQDMRSGGYTF
TRBV28,TRBD2,.,TRBJ2-2,TGTGCCAGCAGGGGACTAGACACCGGGGAGCTGTTTTTT,CASRGLDTGELFF
TRBV15,TRBD2,.,TRBJ2-1,TGTGCCACCTTTGGGCGGGGGTCAGCCTACAATGAGCAGTTCTTC,CATFGRGSAYNEQFF
TRBV5-4,TRBD1,once,TRBJ1-2,TGTGCCAGCAGCCGGGGACAGAACTATGGCTACACCTTC,CASSRGQNYGYTF
TRBV7-2,TRBD1,.,TRBJ2-1,TGTGCCAGCAGCTCAACAGGGGACCGATACAATGAGCAGTTCTTC,CASSSTGDRYNEQFF
TRBV6-6,.,.,TRBJ1-2,TGTGCCAGCAGTTACTGGGTGGAGAACAACGGCTACACCTTC,CASSYWVENNGYTF
TRBV18,TRBD2,.,TRBJ2-1,TGTGCCAGCTCGCAGACTAGCGGCTCCTACAATGAGCAGTTCTTC,CASSQTSGSYNEQFF
TRBV12-5,.,.,TRBJ1-5,TGTGCTAGTGGTTATGCCCCAAGGGGTCAGCCCCAGCATTTT,CASGYAPRGQPQHF
TRBV5-1,.,.,TRBJ2-7,TGCGCCAGCAGCCCCTCGACAGGTTACGACTACGAGCAGTACTTC,CASSPSTGYDYEQYF
TRBV6-5,.,.,TRBJ1-1,TGTGCCAGCAGTAGAGGAGGCCAAAAGAACACTGAAGCTTTCTTT,CASSRGGQKNTEAFF
TRBV6-1,.,.,TRBJ2-2,TGTGCCAGCGGGCAAGGAATAACCGGGGAGCTGTTTTTT,CASGQGITGELFF
TRBV6-1,.,once,TRBJ2-3,TGTGCCAGCAGACTAGGCCTAGTCCCAGATACGCAGTATTTT,CASRLGLVPDTQYF
TRBV4-3,.,once,TRBJ2-7,TGCGCCAGCAGCCAAGGAGGAGGATACGAGCAGTACTTC,CASSQGGGYEQYF
TRBV4-2,TRBD1,.,TRBJ2-2,TGTGCCAGCAGCCGGATGGACAGGGAGACCGGGGAGCTGTTTTTT,CASSRMDRETGELFF
TRBV9,.,.,TRBJ1-1,TGTGCCAGCAGCGTAGAGGGGCGGAGGAACACTGAAGCTTTCTTT,CASSVEGRRNTEAFF
TRBV7-3,TRBD1,.,TRBJ1-3,TGTGCCAGCAGCTCGACAGGGACCGGAAACACCATATATTTT,CASSSTGTGNTIYF
TRBV19,.,.,TRBJ1-3,TGTGCCAGTAGTATACGGGCAATTGTCGGGGTCTCTGGAAACACCATATATTTT,CASSIRAIVGVSGNTIYF
TRBV7-9,.,.,TRBJ1-6,TGTGCCAGCAGCTACCACCCGGGGAGCTCCTATAATTCACCCCTCCACTTT,CASSYHPGSSYNSPLHF
TRBV14,.,.,TRBJ1-4,TGTGCCAGCAGCCAGGGATTCAGGACCAGGGATGAAAAACTGTTTTTT,CASSQGFRTRDEKLFF
TRBV28,.,.,TRBJ2-7,TGTGCCAGCTGGGGCCAGTCGACCTACGAGCAGTACTTC,CASWGQSTYEQYF
TRBV7-2,.,.,TRBJ2-5,TGTGCCAGCAGCTTATACCGGGAGACCCAGTACTTC,CASSLYRETQYF
TRBV19,TRBD1,.,TRBJ2-7,TGTGCCAGTAGTTCCAGGACAGGCGTCCCCTACGAGCAGTACTTC,CASSSRTGVPYEQYF
TRBV2,.,.,TRBJ1-2,TGTGCCAGCAGTACCTCAGACAGAGGCTATGGCTACACCTTC,CASSTSDRGYGYTF
TRBV4-2,.,.,TRBJ1-6,TGTGCCAGCAGCCGTGCGGTGGATAATTCACCCCTCCACTTT,CASSRAVDNSPLHF
TRBV6-1,.,.,TRBJ1-2,TGTGCCAGCAGTTATACCGAGAATGGCTACACCTTC,CASSYTENGYTF
TRBV7-8,.,.,TRBJ2-5,TGTGCCAGCAGCTGGACAGCAGCCAAAGAGACCCAGTACTTC,CASSWTAAKETQYF
TRBV7-2,.,.,TRBJ1-1,TGTGCCAGCAGCTTGGACTCCACCGTGACTGAAGCTTTCTTT,CASSLDSTVTEAFF
TRBV18,TRBD1,.,TRBJ1-1,TGTGCCAGCTCACTAACAGGGGTCATTGTCACTGAAGCTTTCTTT,CASSLTGVIVTEAFF
TRBV28,.,.,TRBJ2-7,TGTGCCAGTAGTTTAACAGTCGGAGGTTTTGAGTACGAGCAGTACTTC,CASSLTVGGFEYEQYF
TRBV2,TRBD1,few,TRBJ1-6,TGTGCCAGCAGCTACAGGGGTGAGAATTCACCCCTCCACTTT,CASSYRGENSPLHF